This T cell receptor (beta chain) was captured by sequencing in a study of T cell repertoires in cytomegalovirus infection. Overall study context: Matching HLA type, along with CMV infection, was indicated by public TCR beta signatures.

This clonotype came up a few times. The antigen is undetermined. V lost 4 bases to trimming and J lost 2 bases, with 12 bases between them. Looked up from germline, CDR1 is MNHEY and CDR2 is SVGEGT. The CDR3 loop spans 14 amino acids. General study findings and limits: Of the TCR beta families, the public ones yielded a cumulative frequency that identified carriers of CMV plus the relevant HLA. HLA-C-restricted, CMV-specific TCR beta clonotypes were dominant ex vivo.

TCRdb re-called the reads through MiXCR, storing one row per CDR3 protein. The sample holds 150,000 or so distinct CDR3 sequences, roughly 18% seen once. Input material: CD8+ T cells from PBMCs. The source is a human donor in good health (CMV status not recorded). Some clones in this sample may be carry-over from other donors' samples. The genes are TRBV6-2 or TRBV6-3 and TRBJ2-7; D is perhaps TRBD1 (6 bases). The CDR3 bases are TGTGCCAGCAGTTGGCTGGACAGTCCCTACGAGCAGTACTTC. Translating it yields CASSWLDSPYEQYF.